The TCR beta chain under discussion was sequenced for a study of graft-versus-host responses after intestinal transplantation. On the study more broadly: Recipients got multivisceral, liver-intestinal, or isolated intestinal transplants. Whole-study findings and limits: Circulating GvH clones peaking coincided with falling HvG clones soon after transplant.

The ends were cut back, 2 bases at V and 8 bases at J, with 8 bases in the middle. Germline CDR1 is SGHTS and CDR2 is YDEGEE. The CDR3 runs to 12 residues. With regard to this clone: Its cognate antigen is unknown.

From the graft tissue, intraepithelial and lamina propria lymphocytes were released through processing. The assay was immunoSEQ multiplex PCR, and TCRdb's table has in-frame clones only and misses some. The sample records around 8,400 clones, 74% being singletons. This sequence joins TRBV5-8 and TRBJ1-3, with D hard to call. The TCR sequence derives from a human patient who received an intestinal transplant, so some T cells may come from the graft donor. The sequencing used ileum tissue, collected roughly 490 days after intestinal transplant. CDR3 loop: CASSFLLYTIYF. CDR3 DNA sequence: TGTGCCAGCAGCTTTCTCTTATACACCATATATTTT.